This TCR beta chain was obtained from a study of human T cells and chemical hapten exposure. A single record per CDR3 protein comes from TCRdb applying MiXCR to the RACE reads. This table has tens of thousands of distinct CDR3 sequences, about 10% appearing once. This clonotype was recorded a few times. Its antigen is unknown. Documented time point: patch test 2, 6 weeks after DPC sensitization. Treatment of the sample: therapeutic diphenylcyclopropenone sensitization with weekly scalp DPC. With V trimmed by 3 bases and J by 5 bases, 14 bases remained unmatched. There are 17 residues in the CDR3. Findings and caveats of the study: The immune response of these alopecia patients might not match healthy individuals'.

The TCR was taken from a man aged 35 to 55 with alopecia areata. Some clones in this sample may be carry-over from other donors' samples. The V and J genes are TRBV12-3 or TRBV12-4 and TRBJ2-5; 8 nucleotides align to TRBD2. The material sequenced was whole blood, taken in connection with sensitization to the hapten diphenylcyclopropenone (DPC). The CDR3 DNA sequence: TGTGCCAGCAGTTTTGGCTTACTAGCGGCCCTGCGGGAGACCCAGTACTTC. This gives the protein CASSFGLLAALRETQYF.